Listed below are T cell receptor beta chains from one sample, sequenced in a study of shared clonotypes between healthy human individuals. Clones were sequenced by immunoSEQ multiplex PCR, and TCRdb holds only the in-frame ones, with some missing. The repertoire holds roughly 2.1 million clones, with just over 90% as singletons. Sequenced: naive CD8+ T cells from PBMCs. The source is a man younger than 35 in good health. Some clones in this sample may be carry-over from other donors' samples. CDR3s include the opening cysteine and the closing phenylalanine or tryptophan. Each record gives: clone size, J gene, V gene, D gene, CDR3 DNA, CDR3 protein. The D gene is left open where the match is weak. Clone size is stated in some rows and not others, as once, few, many or a class when expanded.

clone size: .; J gene: TRBJ2-7; V gene: TRBV4-2; D gene: TRBD2; CDR3 DNA: TGTGCCAGCAGCCCAATACCGGGACTAGCGGGAGGGGGGGTCTACGAGCAGTACTTC; CDR3 protein: CASSPIPGLAGGGVYEQYF
clone size: .; J gene: TRBJ2-1; V gene: TRBV28; D gene: .; CDR3 DNA: TGTGCCAGCAGCACAACCAGACTGGGCCGAACTTCGACAGCGGCCGAGCAGTTCTTC; CDR3 protein: CASSTTRLGRTSTAAEQFF
clone size: .; J gene: TRBJ2-7; V gene: TRBV7-2; D gene: .; CDR3 DNA: TGTGCCAGCAGCCCCGGTGGAGGGGTCTACGAGCAGTACTTC; CDR3 protein: CASSPGGGVYEQYF
clone size: .; J gene: TRBJ2-7; V gene: TRBV7-9; D gene: .; CDR3 DNA: TGTGCCAGCGGGGGAGGGGGCGCTTACGAGCAGTACTTC; CDR3 protein: CASGGGGAYEQYF
clone size: .; J gene: TRBJ2-5; V gene: TRBV5-6; D gene: .; CDR3 DNA: TGTGCCAGCAGCTCAGGCTTGGTGGAGACCCAGTACTTC; CDR3 protein: CASSSGLVETQYF
clone size: .; J gene: TRBJ2-7; V gene: TRBV5-1; D gene: TRBD2; CDR3 DNA: TGCGCCAGCCGCGGGGAGGGGCTCGGTTGGGGCGAGCAGTACTTC; CDR3 protein: CASRGEGLGWGEQYF
clone size: .; J gene: TRBJ1-2; V gene: TRBV4-1; D gene: .; CDR3 DNA: TGCGCCAGCAGCCAAGACGGTGGTTATGGCTACACCTTC; CDR3 protein: CASSQDGGYGYTF
clone size: .; J gene: TRBJ2-7; V gene: TRBV7-9; D gene: TRBD2; CDR3 DNA: TGTGCCAGCAGCCGGAAAGGTGAGACTAGCGCCTACGAGCAGTACTTC; CDR3 protein: CASSRKGETSAYEQYF
clone size: .; J gene: TRBJ1-4; V gene: TRBV4-2; D gene: .; CDR3 DNA: TGTGCCAGCAGCCAAGATGAGGGAGCCCTTAATGAAAAACTGTTTTTT; CDR3 protein: CASSQDEGALNEKLFF
clone size: .; J gene: TRBJ1-1; V gene: TRBV6-5; D gene: .; CDR3 DNA: TGTGCCAGCATCTCCGGGGGAGCTGAAGCTTTCTTT; CDR3 protein: CASISGGAEAFF
clone size: once; J gene: TRBJ2-7; V gene: TRBV9; D gene: .; CDR3 DNA: TGTGCCAGCAGCGTTTCTCAGGGGTACGAGCAGTACTTC; CDR3 protein: CASSVSQGYEQYF